These T cell receptor beta chains were read from a single sample in a study of shared clonotypes between healthy human individuals. The protocol was immunoSEQ multiplex PCR, while the TCRdb copy is restricted to in-frame clones and leaves out a portion. The sample carries millions of clones, about 95% recorded once. Input material: naive CD8+ T cells sorted from blood. Receptors originate from a man younger than 35 in good health. Each CDR3 is given with its conserved first and last residue. The D gene is left open where the match is weak. Where a row states a size, it is once, few, many or the class of an expanded clone; other rows omit it.

v_gene	abundance	j_gene	d_gene	CDR3nt	CDR3aa
TRBV4-3	once	TRBJ2-1	TRBD2	TGCGCCAGCGGGCCGGGCTTAGCGGTGGGAGGGCCGAGCAATGAGCAGTTCTTC	CASGPGLAVGGPSNEQFF
TRBV4-3	NA	TRBJ1-1	NA	TGCGCCAGCAGCCAAGTCATGGAGGGGGGGACTGAAGCTTTCTTT	CASSQVMEGGTEAFF
TRBV7-6	NA	TRBJ2-3	NA	TGTGCCAGCAGCCCAGAGGGGGATACGCAGTATTTT	CASSPEGDTQYF
TRBV7-9	NA	TRBJ2-5	NA	TGTGCCAGCAGCTATGACGGCTTTTCAGGGGAAGTTTATGAGACCCAGTACTTC	CASSYDGFSGEVYETQYF
TRBV10-3	NA	TRBJ2-2	TRBD2	TGTGCCATCAGGCCGATACTAGCGGGAGGTTCTAACACCGGGGAGCTGTTTTTT	CAIRPILAGGSNTGELFF
TRBV4-1	NA	TRBJ2-1	NA	TGCGCCAGCAGCCCCACCCTCATTCTAAGGGACACAAACAATGAGCAGTTCTTC	CASSPTLILRDTNNEQFF
TRBV29-1	NA	TRBJ2-6	NA	TGCAGCGTTGTGGGCATACAGGGAGGGATGTCTCCCGGGGCCAACGTCCTGACTTTC	CSVVGIQGGMSPGANVLTF
TRBV30	NA	TRBJ2-1	TRBD2	TGTGCCTGGAGTGTAGGTACTAGCGGATCGGATGAGCAGTTCTTC	CAWSVGTSGSDEQFF
TRBV13	NA	TRBJ1-2	NA	TGTGCCAGCAGCCCGGGACGGCTCCTGGTCGATGGCTACACCTTC	CASSPGRLLVDGYTF
TRBV6-1	once	TRBJ2-7	NA	TGTGCCAGCAGTACCGGGACAACCTACGAGCAGTACTTC	CASSTGTTYEQYF
TRBV7-6	NA	TRBJ1-1	NA	TGTGCCAGCAGCTTAGTATCTGAAGGCGCTGAAGCTTTCTTT	CASSLVSEGAEAFF
TRBV2	NA	TRBJ1-3	NA	TGTGCCAGCAGGGGGACGGACGCTGGAAACACCATATATTTT	CASRGTDAGNTIYF
TRBV4-1	NA	TRBJ2-2	NA	TGCGCCAGCAGCCATGTTGGGGGGACAGACACCGGGGAGCTGTTTTTT	CASSHVGGTDTGELFF
TRBV4-2	NA	TRBJ2-7	TRBD1	TGTGCCAGCAGCCATCTCGGACAGGGGGCCCCCTACGAGCAGTACTTC	CASSHLGQGAPYEQYF
TRBV7-2	NA	TRBJ2-7	NA	TGTGCCAGCAGCGAACACAACTACGAGCAGTACTTC	CASSEHNYEQYF
TRBV6-1	once	TRBJ2-7	NA	TGTGCCAGCAGTGAAGCAGGCCTTTACGAGCAGTACTTC	CASSEAGLYEQYF
TRBV28	NA	TRBJ2-7	NA	TGTGCCAGCAGTTTATCCTGGGACCCGACCTACGAGCAGTACTTC	CASSLSWDPTYEQYF
TRBV9	NA	TRBJ2-3	TRBD2	TGTGCCAGCAGCGCCCCGACTAGCTCGAAGTTAGATACGCAGTATTTT	CASSAPTSSKLDTQYF
TRBV13	NA	TRBJ2-3	NA	TGTGCCAGCAATATCGGGCGTGGCACAGATACGCAGTATTTT	CASNIGRGTDTQYF
TRBV4-3	NA	TRBJ2-7	NA	TGCGCCAGCAGCCAAATCAGATTCTCCTACGAGCAGTACTTC	CASSQIRFSYEQYF
TRBV7-6	NA	TRBJ2-7	NA	TGTGCCAGCAGCTTAGCTGGGGGGGGACACCTCTCCTACGAGCAGTACTTC	CASSLAGGGHLSYEQYF
TRBV7-2	few	TRBJ2-1	TRBD2	TGTGCCAGCAGCCGAGTAGCGGGAATCTACAATGAGCAGTTCTTC	CASSRVAGIYNEQFF
TRBV6-1	NA	TRBJ2-1	NA	TGTGCCAGCGTAGAGGGCGGTGAGCAGTTCTTC	CASVEGGEQFF
TRBV19	NA	TRBJ2-1	NA	TGTGCCAGTAGTATAGTTCTCAGGACAGCCTACAATGAGCAGTTCTTC	CASSIVLRTAYNEQFF
TRBV13	NA	TRBJ1-1	NA	TGTGCCAGCAGGTTAGGGGGGGCGCGTACTGAAGCTTTCTTT	CASRLGGARTEAFF
TRBV6-5	NA	TRBJ2-7	TRBD1	TGTGCCAGCAGTTCTACCAACAGCGACAGGGACGAGCAGTACTTC	CASSSTNSDRDEQYF
TRBV5-8	NA	TRBJ1-5	NA	TGTGCCAGCAGCTTGCAAGGGAGCAATCAGCCCCAGCATTTT	CASSLQGSNQPQHF
TRBV7-9	NA	TRBJ1-1	NA	TGTGCCAGCAGCTTAATACAGGGCTTGAACACTGAAGCTTTCTTT	CASSLIQGLNTEAFF
TRBV7-9	NA	TRBJ2-1	NA	TGTGCCAGCAGCTTAGCGTCCTACTCCTACAATGAGCAGTTCTTC	CASSLASYSYNEQFF
TRBV6-5	NA	TRBJ1-6	NA	TGTGCCAGCACACAGGGTCCCTATAATTCACCCCTCCACTTT	CASTQGPYNSPLHF
TRBV28	NA	TRBJ1-5	NA	TGTGCCAGCAGTTTAGTTTGGGGGAATATGGGCAATCAGCCCCAGCATTTT	CASSLVWGNMGNQPQHF
TRBV2	NA	TRBJ2-5	NA	TGTGCCAGCAGAAAGAGCCGAGAGCGGCGCCAAGAGACCCAGTACTTC	CASRKSRERRQETQYF
TRBV2	NA	TRBJ2-7	TRBD1	TGTGCCAGCTTCCGGGACAGGGGCGAGCAGTACTTC	CASFRDRGEQYF
TRBV7-8	NA	TRBJ2-7	NA	TGTGCCAGCAGCTCCCAAGATGGGACTCAAAGCTCCTACGAGCAGTACTTC	CASSSQDGTQSSYEQYF
TRBV4-3	once	TRBJ2-5	TRBD2	TGCGCCAGCAGCCAAGATGATGGACTAGCGGGAGGTCCAAAACAAGAGACCCAGTACTTC	CASSQDDGLAGGPKQETQYF
TRBV9	NA	TRBJ2-1	NA	TGTGCCAGCAGCGTAGTTGAGGGAGGCCACTACAATGAGCAGTTCTTC	CASSVVEGGHYNEQFF
TRBV2	once	TRBJ2-7	NA	TGTGCCAGCATCGGCCTCTCAGGAGGGTCCTACGAGCAGTACTTC	CASIGLSGGSYEQYF
TRBV13	NA	TRBJ2-3	NA	TGTGCCAGCAGCTTAGTTGGGTCAGATACGCAGTATTTT	CASSLVGSDTQYF
TRBV13	NA	TRBJ2-7	NA	TGTGCCAGCAGCTTTTCTAGCTCCTACGAGCAGTACTTC	CASSFSSSYEQYF
TRBV28	NA	TRBJ1-5	TRBD1	TGTGCCAGCAGTTTATGGACCGGGACAGAGAGCAATCAGCCCCAGCATTTT	CASSLWTGTESNQPQHF
TRBV4-3	NA	TRBJ2-5	TRBD2	TGCGCCAGCAGCCCGTTAGCGGGAGAAGAGACCCAGTACTTC	CASSPLAGEETQYF
TRBV5-8	NA	TRBJ2-1	TRBD2	TGTGCCAGCAGCACCTCCCTAGCGGGGGGGCTCAATGAGCAGTTCTTC	CASSTSLAGGLNEQFF
TRBV11-2	NA	TRBJ1-5	TRBD1	TGTGCCAGCAGCCACAGGGGGGTTAGCAATCAGCCCCAGCATTTT	CASSHRGVSNQPQHF
TRBV6-1	NA	TRBJ2-5	TRBD2	TGTGCCAGCAGTGCCTCCGGACTAGTTGGAGAGACCCAGTACTTC	CASSASGLVGETQYF
TRBV28	NA	TRBJ2-3	NA	TGTGCCAGCGAGGACACAGATACGCAGTATTTT	CASEDTDTQYF
TRBV6-1	NA	TRBJ2-2	NA	TGTGCCAGCAGTGAATTTCCCGGGGGTAGCACCGGGGAGCTGTTTTTT	CASSEFPGGSTGELFF
TRBV25-1	NA	TRBJ2-2	TRBD2	TGTGCCAGCAGCCCCCCGGGGGGGAGCGTAACCGGGGAGCTGTTTTTT	CASSPPGGSVTGELFF
TRBV5-5	NA	TRBJ2-7	TRBD2	TGTGCCAGCAGCTGGGGACTAGCGGGGTCCTACGAGCAGTACTTC	CASSWGLAGSYEQYF